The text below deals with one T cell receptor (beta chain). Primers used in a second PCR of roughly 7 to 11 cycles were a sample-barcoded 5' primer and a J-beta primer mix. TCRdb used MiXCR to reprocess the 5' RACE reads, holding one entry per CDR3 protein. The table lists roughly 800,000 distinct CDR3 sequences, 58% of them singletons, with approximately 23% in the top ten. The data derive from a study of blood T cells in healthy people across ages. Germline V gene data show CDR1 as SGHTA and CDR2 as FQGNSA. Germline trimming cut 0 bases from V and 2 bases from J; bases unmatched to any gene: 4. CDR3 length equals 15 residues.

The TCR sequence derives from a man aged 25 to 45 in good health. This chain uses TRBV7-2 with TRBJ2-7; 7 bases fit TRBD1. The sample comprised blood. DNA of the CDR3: TGTGCCAGCAGCTTAGCGCTACAGGGGCCCTACGAGCAGTACTTC. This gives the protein CASSLALQGPYEQYF.